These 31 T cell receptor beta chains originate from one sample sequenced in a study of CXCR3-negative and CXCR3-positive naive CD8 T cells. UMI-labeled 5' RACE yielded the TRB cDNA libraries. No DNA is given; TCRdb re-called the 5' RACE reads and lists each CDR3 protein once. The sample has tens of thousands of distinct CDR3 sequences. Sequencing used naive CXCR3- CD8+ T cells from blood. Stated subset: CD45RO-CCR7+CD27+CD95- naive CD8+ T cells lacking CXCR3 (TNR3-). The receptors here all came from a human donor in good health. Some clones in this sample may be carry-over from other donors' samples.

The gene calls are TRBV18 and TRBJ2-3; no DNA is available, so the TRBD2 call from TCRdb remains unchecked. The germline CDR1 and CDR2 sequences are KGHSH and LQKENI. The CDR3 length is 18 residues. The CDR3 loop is CASSPEGLARHWTDTQYF.

CDR3: CARSQELSGTYEQYF. The rearrangement uses TRBV4-2 and TRBJ2-7. CDR1 is LGHNA and CDR2 is YNFKEQ in the germline V gene. This CDR3 is built from 15 residues.

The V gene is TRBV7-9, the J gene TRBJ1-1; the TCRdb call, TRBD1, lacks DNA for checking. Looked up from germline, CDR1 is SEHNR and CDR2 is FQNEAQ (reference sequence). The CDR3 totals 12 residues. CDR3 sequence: CASDPGDTEAFF.

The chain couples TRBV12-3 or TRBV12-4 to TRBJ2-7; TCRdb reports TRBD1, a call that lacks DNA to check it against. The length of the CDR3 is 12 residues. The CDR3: CASKRDTYEQYF.

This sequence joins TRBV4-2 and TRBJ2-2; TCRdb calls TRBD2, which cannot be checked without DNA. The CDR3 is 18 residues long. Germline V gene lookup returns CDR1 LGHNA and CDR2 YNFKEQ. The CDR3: CASSQWGLAGEITGELFF.

CDR3 amino acids: CASSFDRAGDNSPLHF. The chain joins TRBV7-9 to TRBJ1-6; the D call from TCRdb, TRBD1, cannot be confirmed without DNA. The CDR3 is made up of 16 amino acids. Germline V gene lookup returns CDR1 SEHNR and CDR2 FQNEAQ (reference sequence).

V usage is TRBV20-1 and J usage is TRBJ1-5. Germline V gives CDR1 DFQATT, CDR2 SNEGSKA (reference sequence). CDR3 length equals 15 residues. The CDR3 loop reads CSARVLGHEEQPQHF.

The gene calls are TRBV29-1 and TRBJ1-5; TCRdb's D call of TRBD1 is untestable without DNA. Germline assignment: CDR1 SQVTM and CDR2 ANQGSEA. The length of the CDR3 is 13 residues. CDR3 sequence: CSVETGGSQPQHF. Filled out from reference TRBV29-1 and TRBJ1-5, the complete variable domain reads SAVISQKPSRDICQRGTSLTIQCQVDSQVTMMFWYRQQPGQSLTLIATANQGSEATYESGFVIDKFPISRPNLTFSTLTVSNMSPEDSSIYLCSVETGGSQPQHFGDGTRLSIL.

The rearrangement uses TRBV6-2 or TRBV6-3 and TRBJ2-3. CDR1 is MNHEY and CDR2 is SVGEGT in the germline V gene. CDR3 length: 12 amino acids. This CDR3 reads CASSPYTDTQYF.

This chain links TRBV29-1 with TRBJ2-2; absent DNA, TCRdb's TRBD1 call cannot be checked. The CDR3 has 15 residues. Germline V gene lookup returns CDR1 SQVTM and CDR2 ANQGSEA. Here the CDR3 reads CSVELSGKTTGELFF.

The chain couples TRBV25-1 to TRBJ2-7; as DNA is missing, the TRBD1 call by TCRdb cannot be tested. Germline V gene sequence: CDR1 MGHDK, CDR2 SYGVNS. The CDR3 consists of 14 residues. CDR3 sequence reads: CASSVGQLSYEQYF.

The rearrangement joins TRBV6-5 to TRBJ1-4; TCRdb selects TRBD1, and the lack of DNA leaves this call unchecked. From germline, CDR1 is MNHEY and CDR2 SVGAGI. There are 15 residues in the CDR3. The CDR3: CASSYYRGANEKLFF.

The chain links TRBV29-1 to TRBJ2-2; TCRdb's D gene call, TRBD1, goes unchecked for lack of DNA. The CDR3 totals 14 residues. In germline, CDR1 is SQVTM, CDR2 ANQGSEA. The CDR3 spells CSVEEGAGTGELFF.

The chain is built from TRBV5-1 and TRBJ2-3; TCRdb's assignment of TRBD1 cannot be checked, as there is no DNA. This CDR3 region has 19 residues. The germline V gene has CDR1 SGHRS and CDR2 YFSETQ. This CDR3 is CASSLVLPGATYGADTQYF. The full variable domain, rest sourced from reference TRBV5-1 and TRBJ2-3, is KAGVTQTPRYLIKTRGQQVTLSCSPISGHRSVSWYQQTPGQGLQFLFEYFSETQRNKGNFPGRFSGRQFSNSRSEMNVSTLELGDSALYLCASSLVLPGATYGADTQYFGPGTRLTVL.

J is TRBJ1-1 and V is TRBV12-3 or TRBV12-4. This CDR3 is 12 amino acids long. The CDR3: CASNGVATEAFF.

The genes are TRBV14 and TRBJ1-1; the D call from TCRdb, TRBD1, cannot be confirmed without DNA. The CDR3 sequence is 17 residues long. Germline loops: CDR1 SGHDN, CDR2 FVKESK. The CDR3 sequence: CASSQNGPTGTNTEAFF.

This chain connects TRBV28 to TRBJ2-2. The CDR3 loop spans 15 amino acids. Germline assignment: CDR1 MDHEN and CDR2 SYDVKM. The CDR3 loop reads CASSPMTVDTGELFF.

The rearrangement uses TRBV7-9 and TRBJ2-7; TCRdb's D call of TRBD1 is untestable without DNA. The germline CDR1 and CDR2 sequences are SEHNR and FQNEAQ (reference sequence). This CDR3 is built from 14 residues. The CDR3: CASSPRGNFYEQYF.

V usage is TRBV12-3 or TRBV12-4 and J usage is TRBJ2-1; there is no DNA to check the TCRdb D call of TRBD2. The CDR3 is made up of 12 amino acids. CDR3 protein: CASNVGENEQFF.

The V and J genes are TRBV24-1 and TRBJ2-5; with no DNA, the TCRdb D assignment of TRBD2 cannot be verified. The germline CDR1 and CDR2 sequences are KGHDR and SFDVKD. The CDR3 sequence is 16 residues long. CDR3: CATSACLLAGEETQYF.

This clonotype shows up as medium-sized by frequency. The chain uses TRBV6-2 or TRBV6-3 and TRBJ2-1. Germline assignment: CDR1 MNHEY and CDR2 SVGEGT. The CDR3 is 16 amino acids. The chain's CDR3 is CASSYLRDSSYNEQFF.

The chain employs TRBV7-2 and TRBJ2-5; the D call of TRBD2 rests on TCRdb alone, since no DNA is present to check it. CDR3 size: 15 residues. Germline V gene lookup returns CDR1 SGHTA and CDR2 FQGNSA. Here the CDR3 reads CASSLVTSGEETQYF. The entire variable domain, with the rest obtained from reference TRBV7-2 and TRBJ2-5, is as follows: GAGVSQSPSNKVTEKGKDVELRCDPISGHTALYWYRQSLGQGLEFLIYFQGNSAPDKSGLPSDRFSAERTGGSVSTLTIQRTQQEDSAVYLCASSLVTSGEETQYFGPGTRLLVL.

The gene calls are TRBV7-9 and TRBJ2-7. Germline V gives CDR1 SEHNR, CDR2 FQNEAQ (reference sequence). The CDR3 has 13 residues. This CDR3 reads CASSIRGFYEQYF.

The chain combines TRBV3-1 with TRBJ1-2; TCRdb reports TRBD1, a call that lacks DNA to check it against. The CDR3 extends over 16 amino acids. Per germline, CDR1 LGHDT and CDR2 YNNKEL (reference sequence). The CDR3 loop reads CASSQDPGQDSYGYTF. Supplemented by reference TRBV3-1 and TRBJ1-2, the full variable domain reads DTAVSQTPKYLVTQMGNDKSIKCEQNLGHDTMYWYKQDSKKFLKIMFSYNNKELIINETVPNRFSPKSPDKAHLNLHINSLELGDSAVYFCASSQDPGQDSYGYTFGSGTRLTVV.

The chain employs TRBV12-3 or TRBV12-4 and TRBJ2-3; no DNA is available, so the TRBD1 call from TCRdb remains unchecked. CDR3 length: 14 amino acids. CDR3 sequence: CASSLAGTTDTQYF.

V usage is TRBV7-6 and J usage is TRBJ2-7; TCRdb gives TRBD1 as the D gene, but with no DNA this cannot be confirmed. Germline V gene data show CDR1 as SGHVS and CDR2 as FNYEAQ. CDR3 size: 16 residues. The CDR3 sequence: CASSLSSGQGHYEQYF.

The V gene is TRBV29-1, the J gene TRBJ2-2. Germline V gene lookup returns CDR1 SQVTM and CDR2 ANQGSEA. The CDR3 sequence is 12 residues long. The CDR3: CSVVRSSGELFF.

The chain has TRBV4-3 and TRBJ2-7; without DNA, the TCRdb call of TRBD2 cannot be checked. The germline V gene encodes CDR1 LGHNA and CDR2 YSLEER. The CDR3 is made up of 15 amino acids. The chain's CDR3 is CASSRTSGDYSEQYF.

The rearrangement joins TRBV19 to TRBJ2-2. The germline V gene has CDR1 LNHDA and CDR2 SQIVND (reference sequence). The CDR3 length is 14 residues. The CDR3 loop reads CASSIVDTSGELFF.

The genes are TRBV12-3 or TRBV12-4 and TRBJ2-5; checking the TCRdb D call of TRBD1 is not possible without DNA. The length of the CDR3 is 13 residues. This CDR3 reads CASNSDRGETQYF.

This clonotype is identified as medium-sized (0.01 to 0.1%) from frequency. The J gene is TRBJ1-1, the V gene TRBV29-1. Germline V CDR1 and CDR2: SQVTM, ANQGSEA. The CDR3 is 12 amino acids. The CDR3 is CSVQGGETEAFF.